The clone carrying this T cell receptor beta chain was seen more than once but under ten times. What it binds is not known. This CDR3 is 16 amino acids long. The germline V gene encodes CDR1 MNHEY and CDR2 SMNVEV (reference sequence). Trimming pared 0 bases from V and 4 bases from J, leaving 16 bases between. This entry is derived from a study of regulatory T cells in long-lasting Graves disease. Time point of the sample: persistent/refractory GD, antithyroid drugs over 5 years with positive TRAb. From PBMCs, RNA was extracted and then used to make the TCR library. Study-level points and caveats: Tissue studied was limited to peripheral blood, excluding thyroid tissue. Among samples with persistent disease, TRBV28, TRBJ1-2 and TRBJ2-5 were favored.

Through Arm-PCR of CDR3 regions and iRepertoire HTBI primers, TCR beta libraries were built. TCRdb fed the multiplex PCR reads into MiXCR, producing one record per CDR3 protein. The sample holds fewer than 450,000 distinct CDR3 sequences, around 24% seen once. The rearrangement joins TRBV27 to TRBJ2-7; weak D call: TRBD2 (6 bases). This TCR was recovered from a female donor with Graves disease. The specimen comprised peripheral blood mononuclear cells (PBMCs), sampled when the disease was refractory, from a patient treated with antithyroid drugs. In DNA form, the CDR3 reads TGTGCCAGCAGTTTATCGATCGGGGGTCCTCCGTACGAGCAGTACTTC. It translates to CASSLSIGGPPYEQYF.